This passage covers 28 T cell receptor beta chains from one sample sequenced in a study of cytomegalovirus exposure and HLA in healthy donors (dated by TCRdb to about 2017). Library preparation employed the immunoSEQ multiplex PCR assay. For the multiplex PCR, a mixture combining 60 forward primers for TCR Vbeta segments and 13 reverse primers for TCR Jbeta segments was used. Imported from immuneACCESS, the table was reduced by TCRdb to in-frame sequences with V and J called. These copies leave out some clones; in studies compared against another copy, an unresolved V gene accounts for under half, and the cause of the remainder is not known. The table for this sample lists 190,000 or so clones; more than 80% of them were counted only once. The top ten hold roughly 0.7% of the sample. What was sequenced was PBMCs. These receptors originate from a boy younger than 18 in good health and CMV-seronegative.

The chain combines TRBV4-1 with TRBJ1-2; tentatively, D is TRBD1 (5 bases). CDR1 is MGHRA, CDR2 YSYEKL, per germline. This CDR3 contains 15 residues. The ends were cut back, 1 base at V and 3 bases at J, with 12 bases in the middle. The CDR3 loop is CASSQGPRGDYGYTF. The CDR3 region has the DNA TGCGCCAGCAGCCAAGGCCCTAGGGGCGACTATGGCTACACCTTC.

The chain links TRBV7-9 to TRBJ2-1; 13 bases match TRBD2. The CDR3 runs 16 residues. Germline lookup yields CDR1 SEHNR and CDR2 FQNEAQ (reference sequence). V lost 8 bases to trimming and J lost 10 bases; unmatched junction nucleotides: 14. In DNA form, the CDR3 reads TGTGCCAGCGAAGCCCCCGGACTAGCGGGAGCGGGGGAGCAGTTCTTC. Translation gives CASEAPGLAGAGEQFF.

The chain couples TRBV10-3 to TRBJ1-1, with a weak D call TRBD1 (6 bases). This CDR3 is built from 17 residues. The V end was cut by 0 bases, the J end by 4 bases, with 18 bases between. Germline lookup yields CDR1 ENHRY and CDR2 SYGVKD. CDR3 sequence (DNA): TGTGCCATCAGTGAGTCAAGCGGGGGCGCGGTCGGCACTGAAGCTTTCTTT. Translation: CAISESSGGAVGTEAFF.

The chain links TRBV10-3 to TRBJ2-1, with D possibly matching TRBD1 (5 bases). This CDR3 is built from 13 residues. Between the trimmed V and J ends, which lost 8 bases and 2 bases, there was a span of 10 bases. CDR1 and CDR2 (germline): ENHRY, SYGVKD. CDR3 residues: CAIQRQTYNEQFF. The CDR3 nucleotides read TGTGCCATCCAGCGACAGACCTACAATGAGCAGTTCTTC.

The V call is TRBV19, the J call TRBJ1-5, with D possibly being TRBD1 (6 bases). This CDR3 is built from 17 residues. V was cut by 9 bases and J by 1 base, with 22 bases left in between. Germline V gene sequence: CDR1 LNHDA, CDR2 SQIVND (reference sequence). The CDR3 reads CASAFPLGARSNQPQHF. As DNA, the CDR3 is TGTGCCAGCGCGTTTCCCCTGGGGGCGCGAAGCAATCAGCCCCAGCATTTT.

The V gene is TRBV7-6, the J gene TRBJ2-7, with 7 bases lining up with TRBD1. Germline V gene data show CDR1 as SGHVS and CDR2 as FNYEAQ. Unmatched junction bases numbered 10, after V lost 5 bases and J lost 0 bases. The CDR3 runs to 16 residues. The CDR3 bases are TGTGCCAGCAGCCCCAGACAGGGTTTAGGCTCCTACGAGCAGTACTTC. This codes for CASSPRQGLGSYEQYF.

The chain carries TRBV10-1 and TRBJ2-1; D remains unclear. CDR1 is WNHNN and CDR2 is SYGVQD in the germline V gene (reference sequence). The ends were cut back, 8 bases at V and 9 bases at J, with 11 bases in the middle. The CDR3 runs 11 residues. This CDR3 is CASAESGEQFF. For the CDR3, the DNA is TGCGCCAGCGCCGAGTCGGGTGAGCAGTTCTTC.

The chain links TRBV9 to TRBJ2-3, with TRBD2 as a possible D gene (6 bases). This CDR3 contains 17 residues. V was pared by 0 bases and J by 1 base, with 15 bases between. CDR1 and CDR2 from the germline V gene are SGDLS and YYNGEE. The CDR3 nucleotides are TGTGCCAGCAGCGTAGGGGTTGGGAGCGGGCGCACAGATACGCAGTATTTT. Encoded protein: CASSVGVGSGRTDTQYF. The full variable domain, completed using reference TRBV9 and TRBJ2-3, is DSGVTQTPKHLITATGQRVTLRCSPRSGDLSVYWYQQSLDQGLQFLIQYYNGEERAKGNILERFSAQQFPDLHSELNLSSLELGDSALYFCASSVGVGSGRTDTQYFGPGTRLTVL.

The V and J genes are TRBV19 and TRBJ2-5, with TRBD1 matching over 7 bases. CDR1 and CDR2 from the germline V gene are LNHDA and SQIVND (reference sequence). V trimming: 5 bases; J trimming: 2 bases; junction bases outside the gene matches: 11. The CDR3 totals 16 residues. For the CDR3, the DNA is TGTGCCAGTAGTTTTGGGACAGTACCAAGGCAAGAGACCCAGTACTTC. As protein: CASSFGTVPRQETQYF.

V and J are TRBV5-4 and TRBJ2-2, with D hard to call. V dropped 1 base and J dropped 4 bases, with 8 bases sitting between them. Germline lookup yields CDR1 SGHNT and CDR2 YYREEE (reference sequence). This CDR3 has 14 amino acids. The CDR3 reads CASSLYGPTGELFF. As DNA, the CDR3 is TGTGCCAGCAGCTTGTATGGCCCCACCGGGGAGCTGTTTTTT.

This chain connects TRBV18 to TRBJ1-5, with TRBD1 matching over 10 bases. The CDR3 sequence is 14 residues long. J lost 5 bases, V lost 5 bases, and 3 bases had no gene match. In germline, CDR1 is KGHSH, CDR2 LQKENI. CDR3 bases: TGTGCCAGCTCATCGGGACAGGGGCATCAGCCCCAGCATTTT. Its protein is CASSSGQGHQPQHF.

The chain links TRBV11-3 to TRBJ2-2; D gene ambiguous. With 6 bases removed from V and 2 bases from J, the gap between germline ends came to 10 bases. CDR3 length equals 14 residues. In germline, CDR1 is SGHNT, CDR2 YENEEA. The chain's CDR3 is CASSRPTNTGELFF. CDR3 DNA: TGTGCCAGCAGTCGTCCCACTAACACCGGGGAGCTGTTTTTT.

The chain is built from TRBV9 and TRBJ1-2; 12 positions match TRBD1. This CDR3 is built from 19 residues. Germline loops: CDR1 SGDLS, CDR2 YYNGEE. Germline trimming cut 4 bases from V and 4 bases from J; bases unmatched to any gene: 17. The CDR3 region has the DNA TGTGCCAGCAGCCATAACCGAAGGCGGGGACAGGGGGCGACCTATGGCTACACCTTC. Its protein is CASSHNRRRGQGATYGYTF. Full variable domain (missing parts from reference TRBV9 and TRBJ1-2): DSGVTQTPKHLITATGQRVTLRCSPRSGDLSVYWYQQSLDQGLQFLIQYYNGEERAKGNILERFSAQQFPDLHSELNLSSLELGDSALYFCASSHNRRRGQGATYGYTFGSGTRLTVV.

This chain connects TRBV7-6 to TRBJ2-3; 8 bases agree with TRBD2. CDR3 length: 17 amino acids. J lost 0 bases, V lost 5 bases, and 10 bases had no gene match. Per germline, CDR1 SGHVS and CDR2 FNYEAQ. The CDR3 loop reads CASSPNIAGRSTDTQYF. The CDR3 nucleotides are TGTGCCAGCAGCCCGAATATAGCGGGGCGGAGCACAGATACGCAGTATTTT.

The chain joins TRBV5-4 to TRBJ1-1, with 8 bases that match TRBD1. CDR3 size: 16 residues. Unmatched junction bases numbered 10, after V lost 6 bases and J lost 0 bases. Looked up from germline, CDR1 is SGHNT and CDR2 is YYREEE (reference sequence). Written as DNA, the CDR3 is TGTGCCAGCAATCCCTGGGGACAGGTGGTGAACACTGAAGCTTTCTTT. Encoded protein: CASNPWGQVVNTEAFF.

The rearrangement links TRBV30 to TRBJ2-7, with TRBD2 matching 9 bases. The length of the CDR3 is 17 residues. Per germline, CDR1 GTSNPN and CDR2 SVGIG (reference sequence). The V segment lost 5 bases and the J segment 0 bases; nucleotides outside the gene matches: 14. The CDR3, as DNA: TGTGCCTGGCCCCACACTCTTAGCGGGAGCTCCTCCTACGAGCAGTACTTC. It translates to CAWPHTLSGSSSYEQYF.

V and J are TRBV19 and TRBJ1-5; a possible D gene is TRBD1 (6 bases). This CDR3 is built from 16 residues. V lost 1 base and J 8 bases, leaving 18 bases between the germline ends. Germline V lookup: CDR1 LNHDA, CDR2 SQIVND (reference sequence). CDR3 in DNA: TGTGCCAGTAGTATAGGAGGGGGGGGTTCTAGGGAGCCCCAGCATTTT. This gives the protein CASSIGGGGSREPQHF.

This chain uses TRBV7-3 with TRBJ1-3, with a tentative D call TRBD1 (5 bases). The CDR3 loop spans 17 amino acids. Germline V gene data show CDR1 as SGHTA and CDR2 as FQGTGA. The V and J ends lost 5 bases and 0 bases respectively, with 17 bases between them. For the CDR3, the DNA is TGTGCCAGCAGCCCTGCGGGGGGAATGCCCTCTGGAAACACCATATATTTT. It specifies CASSPAGGMPSGNTIYF.

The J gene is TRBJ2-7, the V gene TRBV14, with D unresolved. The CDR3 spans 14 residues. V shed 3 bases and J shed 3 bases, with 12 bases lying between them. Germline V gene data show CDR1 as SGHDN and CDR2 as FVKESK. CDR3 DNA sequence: TGTGCCAGCAGCCAGGCAGGTTTCTACTACGAGCAGTACTTC. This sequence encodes CASSQAGFYYEQYF.

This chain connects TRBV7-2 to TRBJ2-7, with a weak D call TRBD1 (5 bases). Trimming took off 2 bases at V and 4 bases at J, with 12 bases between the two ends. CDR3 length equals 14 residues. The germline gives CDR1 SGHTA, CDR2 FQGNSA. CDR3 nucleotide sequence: TGTGCCAGCAGCTTAAGACGGCAGGGTTACGAGCAGTACTTC. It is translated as CASSLRRQGYEQYF.

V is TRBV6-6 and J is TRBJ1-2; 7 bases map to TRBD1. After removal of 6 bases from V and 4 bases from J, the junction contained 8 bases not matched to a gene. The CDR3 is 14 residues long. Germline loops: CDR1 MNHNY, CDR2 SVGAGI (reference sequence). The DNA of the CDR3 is TGTGCCAGCAGAAGGGGGACAGAATCCTATGGCTACACCTTC. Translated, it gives CASRRGTESYGYTF.

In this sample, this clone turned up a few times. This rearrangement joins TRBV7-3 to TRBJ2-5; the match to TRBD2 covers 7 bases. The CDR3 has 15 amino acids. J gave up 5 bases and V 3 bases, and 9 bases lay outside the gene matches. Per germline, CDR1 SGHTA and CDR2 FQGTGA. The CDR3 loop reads CASSLGGGEWETQYF. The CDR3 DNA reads TGTGCCAGCAGCTTGGGGGGAGGGGAATGGGAGACCCAGTACTTC.

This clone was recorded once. The DNA of the CDR3 is TGTGCCAGCAGTGAGGACAGGGGCCCTAATCAGCCCCAGCATTTT. Protein sequence: CASSEDRGPNQPQHF. The genes are TRBV2 and TRBJ1-5, with 9 bases that match TRBD1. In germline, CDR1 is SNHLY, CDR2 FYNNEI. The CDR3 runs to 15 residues. Germline trimming cut 3 bases from V and 4 bases from J; bases unmatched to any gene: 4.

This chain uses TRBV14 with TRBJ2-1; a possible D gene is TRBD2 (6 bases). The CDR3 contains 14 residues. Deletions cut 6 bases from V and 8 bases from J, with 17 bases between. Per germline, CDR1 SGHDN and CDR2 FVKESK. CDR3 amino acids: CASSPSWEADEQFF. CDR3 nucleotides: TGTGCCAGCAGTCCGTCATGGGAGGCGGATGAGCAGTTCTTC.

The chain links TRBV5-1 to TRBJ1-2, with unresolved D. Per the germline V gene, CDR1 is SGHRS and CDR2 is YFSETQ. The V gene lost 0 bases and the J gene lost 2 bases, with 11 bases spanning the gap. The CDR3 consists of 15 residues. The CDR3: CASSLEPPANYGYTF. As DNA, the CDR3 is TGCGCCAGCAGCTTGGAGCCCCCTGCGAACTATGGCTACACCTTC.

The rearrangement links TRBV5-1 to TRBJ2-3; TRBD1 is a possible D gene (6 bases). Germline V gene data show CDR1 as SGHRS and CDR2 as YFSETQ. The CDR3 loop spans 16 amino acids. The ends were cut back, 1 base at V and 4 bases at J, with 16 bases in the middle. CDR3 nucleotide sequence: TGCGCCAGCAGCTTGTTTGGGGGCGGGCGTTCAGATACGCAGTATTTT. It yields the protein CASSLFGGGRSDTQYF.

DNA of the CDR3: TGTGCCAGCAGCTTAGGGGATCAGGGCTACTATGGCTACACCTTC. Translated, it gives CASSLGDQGYYGYTF. The chain recombines TRBV7-9 with TRBJ1-2; D is perhaps TRBD1 (5 bases). CDR1 is SEHNR, CDR2 FQNEAQ, per germline (reference sequence). The V end lost 1 base, the J end lost 3 bases, and 12 bases lay between the germline ends. The CDR3 is made up of 15 amino acids.

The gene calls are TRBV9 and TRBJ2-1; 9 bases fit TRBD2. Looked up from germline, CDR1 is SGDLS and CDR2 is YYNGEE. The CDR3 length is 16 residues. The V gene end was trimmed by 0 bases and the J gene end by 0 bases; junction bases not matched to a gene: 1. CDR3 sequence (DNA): TGTGCCAGCAGCGTAGATAGCGGGAGCTCCTACAATGAGCAGTTCTTC. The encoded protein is CASSVDSGSSYNEQFF.